Reported below is one T cell receptor (beta chain). Its antigen remains unidentified. The data were obtained in a study of OX40 agonist ivuxolimab in advanced cancers. At the level of the study: Antecedent anti-PD-1, anti-PD-L1 or anti-CTLA-4 therapy was permissible, with under 50% having received some. Study results and limitations: At 0.1 to 3.0 mg/kg, clonal expansion of CD4+ and CD8+ blood T cells had occurred by week 6. CD8+ T cells averaged more expanded clones than CD4+.

Profiling relied on immunoSEQ multiplex PCR, and the TCRdb table lists in-frame clones only, not all of them. The sample yields over 55,000 clones, about 90% seen once. The ends lost 4 bases at V and 4 bases at J; junction bases unmatched: 6. The CDR3 totals 14 residues. Germline loops: CDR1 SGHTS, CDR2 YDEGEE. This TCR was recovered from an adult with an advanced solid tumor such as melanoma, head and neck, liver or kidney cancer. The chain couples TRBV5-8 to TRBJ1-2, with TRBD1 matching 8 bases. The sample was CD4+ or CD8+ T cells sorted from blood, taken in a trial of the OX40 agonist ivuxolimab. CDR3 sequence (DNA): TGTGCCAGCAGCAGCGGGGACAGGTCCTATGGCTACACCTTC. Protein product: CASSSGDRSYGYTF.